The clone carrying this T cell receptor beta chain was picked up a small number of times. This CDR3 has 13 residues. Germline V gene lookup returns CDR1 SGHDT and CDR2 YYEEEE. V lost 1 base and J lost 3, with 7 bases in between. These data come from a study of blood T cell repertoires in COVID-19. Study information: Acute and convalescent COVID-19 specimens originated in the United States, Italy and Spain. The cDNA or gDNA used as material had been derived from T cells, B-cell-depleted T cells, or PBMCs.

In the authors' methods: Amplification from reference gene primers served as the basis for estimated nucleated cell counts. Produced via immunoSEQ multiplex PCR; TCRdb's table is partial and in-frame only. The DNA gave D and trimming, while V, J and clone size come from that table. This sample has around 150,000 clones, with approximately 90% found just once. The receptor was derived from a man aged 18 to 29 with acute or convalescent COVID-19. What was sequenced was peripheral blood. This chain joins TRBV5-6 and TRBJ1-1, with D possibly matching TRBD1 (6 bases). The CDR3 DNA follows: TGTGCCAGCAGCTTGACAGGGCACACTGAAGCTTTCTTT. As protein: CASSLTGHTEAFF.